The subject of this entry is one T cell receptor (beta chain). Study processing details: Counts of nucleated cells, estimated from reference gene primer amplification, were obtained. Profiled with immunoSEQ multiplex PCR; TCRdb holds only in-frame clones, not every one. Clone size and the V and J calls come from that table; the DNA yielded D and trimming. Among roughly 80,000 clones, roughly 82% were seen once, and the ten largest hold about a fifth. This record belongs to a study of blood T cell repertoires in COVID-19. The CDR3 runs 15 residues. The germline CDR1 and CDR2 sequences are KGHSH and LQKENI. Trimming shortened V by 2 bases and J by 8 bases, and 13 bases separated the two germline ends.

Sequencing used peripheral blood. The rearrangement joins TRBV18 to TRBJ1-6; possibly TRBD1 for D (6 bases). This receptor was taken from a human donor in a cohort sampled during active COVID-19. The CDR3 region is CASSPWRPGDSPLHF. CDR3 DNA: TGTGCCAGCTCACCATGGCGGCCAGGGGATTCACCCCTCCACTTT.